This T cell receptor (beta chain) was documented in a study of blood T cell repertoires in COVID-19. In germline, CDR1 is WSHSY, CDR2 SAAADI. The CDR3 covers 15 residues. V was shortened by 5 bases and J by 1 base, with 14 bases between the two germline ends. Per the study methods: The authors estimated nucleated cell counts from reference gene primer amplification. Using immunoSEQ multiplex PCR, the repertoire was profiled, and TCRdb retains in-frame clones only, with some absent. The V and J calls and clone size were taken over from that table, and D and trimming were inferred from the DNA. This table has about 58,000 clones, around 90% appearing once.

The receptor's source is a man aged 55 to 70 with active COVID-19. The chain carries TRBV10-2 and TRBJ1-1; tentatively, D is TRBD1 (6 bases). Input material: peripheral blood. As DNA, the CDR3 is TGCGCCAGCAGTAAGAAGACAGGCGGGAACACTGAAGCTTTCTTT. This gives the protein CASSKKTGGNTEAFF.